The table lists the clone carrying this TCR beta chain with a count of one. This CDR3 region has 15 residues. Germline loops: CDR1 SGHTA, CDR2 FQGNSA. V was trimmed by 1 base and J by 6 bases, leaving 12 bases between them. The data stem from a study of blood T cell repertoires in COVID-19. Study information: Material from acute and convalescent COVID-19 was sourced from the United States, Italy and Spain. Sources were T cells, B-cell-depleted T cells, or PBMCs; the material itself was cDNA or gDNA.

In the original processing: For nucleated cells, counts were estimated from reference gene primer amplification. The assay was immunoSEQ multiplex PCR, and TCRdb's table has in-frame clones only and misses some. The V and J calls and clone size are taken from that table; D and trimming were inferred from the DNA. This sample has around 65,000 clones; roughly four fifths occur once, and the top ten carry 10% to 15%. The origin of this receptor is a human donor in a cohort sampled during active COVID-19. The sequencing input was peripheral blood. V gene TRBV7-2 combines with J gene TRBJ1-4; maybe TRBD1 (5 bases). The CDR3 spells CASSLEAGWDEKLFF. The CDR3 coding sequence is TGTGCCAGCAGCTTAGAAGCAGGGTGGGATGAAAAACTGTTTTTT. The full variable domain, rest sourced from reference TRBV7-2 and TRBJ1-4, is GAGVSQSPSNKVTEKGKDVELRCDPISGHTALYWYRQSLGQGLEFLIYFQGNSAPDKSGLPSDRFSAERTGGSVSTLTIQRTQQEDSAVYLCASSLEAGWDEKLFFGSGTQLSVL.